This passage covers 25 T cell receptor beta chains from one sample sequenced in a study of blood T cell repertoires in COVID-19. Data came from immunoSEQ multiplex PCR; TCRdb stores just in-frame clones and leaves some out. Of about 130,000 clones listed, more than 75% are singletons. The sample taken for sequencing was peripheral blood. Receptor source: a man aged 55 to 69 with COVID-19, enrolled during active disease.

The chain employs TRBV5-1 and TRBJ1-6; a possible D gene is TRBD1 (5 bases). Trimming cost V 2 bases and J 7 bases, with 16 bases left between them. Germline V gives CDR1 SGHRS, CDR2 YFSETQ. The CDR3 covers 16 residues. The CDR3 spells CASSFLSGGGNSPLHF. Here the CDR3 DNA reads TGCGCCAGCAGCTTCTTAAGTGGGGGAGGCAATTCACCCCTCCACTTT.

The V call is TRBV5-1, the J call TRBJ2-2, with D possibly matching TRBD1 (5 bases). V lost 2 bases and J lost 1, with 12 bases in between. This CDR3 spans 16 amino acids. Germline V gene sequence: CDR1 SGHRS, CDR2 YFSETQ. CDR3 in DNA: TGCGCCAGCAGCTTAAAAGGGGTTAAGAACACCGGGGAGCTGTTTTTT. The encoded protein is CASSLKGVKNTGELFF.

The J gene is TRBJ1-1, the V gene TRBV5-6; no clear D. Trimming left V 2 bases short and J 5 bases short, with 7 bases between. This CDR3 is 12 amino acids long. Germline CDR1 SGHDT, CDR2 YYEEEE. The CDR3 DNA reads TGTGCCAGCAGCTTTTTGAGTACTGAAGCTTTCTTT. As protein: CASSFLSTEAFF.

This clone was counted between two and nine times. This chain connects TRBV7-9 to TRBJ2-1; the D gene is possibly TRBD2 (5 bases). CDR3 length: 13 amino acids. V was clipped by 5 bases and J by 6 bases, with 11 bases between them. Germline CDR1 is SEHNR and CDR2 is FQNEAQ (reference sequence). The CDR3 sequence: CASSRSAGNEQFF. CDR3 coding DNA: TGTGCCAGCAGCCGGTCTGCGGGCAATGAGCAGTTCTTC. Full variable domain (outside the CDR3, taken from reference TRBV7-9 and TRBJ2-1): DTGVSQNPRHKITKRGQNVTFRCDPISEHNRLYWYRQTLGQGPEFLTYFQNEAQLEKSRLLSDRFSAERPKGSFSTLEIQRTEQGDSAMYLCASSRSAGNEQFFGPGTRLTVL.

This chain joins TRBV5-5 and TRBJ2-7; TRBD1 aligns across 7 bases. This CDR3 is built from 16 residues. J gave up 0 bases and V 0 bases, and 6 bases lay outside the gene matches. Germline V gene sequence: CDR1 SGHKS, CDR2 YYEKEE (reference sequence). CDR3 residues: CASSLAFGDSSYEQYF. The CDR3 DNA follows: TGTGCCAGCAGCTTGGCTTTCGGGGACAGCTCCTACGAGCAGTACTTC. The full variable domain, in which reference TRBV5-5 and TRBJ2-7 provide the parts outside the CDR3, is DAGVTQSPTHLIKTRGQQVTLRCSPISGHKSVSWYQQVLGQGPQFIFQYYEKEERGRGNFPDRFSARQFPNYSSELNVNALLLGDSALYLCASSLAFGDSSYEQYFGPGTRLTVT.

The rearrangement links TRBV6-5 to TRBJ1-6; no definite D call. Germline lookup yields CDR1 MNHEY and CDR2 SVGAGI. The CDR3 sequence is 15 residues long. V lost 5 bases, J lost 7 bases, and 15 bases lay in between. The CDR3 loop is CASSRATGPNSPLHF. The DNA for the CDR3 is TGTGCCAGCAGTCGTGCGACGGGTCCAAATTCACCCCTCCACTTT.

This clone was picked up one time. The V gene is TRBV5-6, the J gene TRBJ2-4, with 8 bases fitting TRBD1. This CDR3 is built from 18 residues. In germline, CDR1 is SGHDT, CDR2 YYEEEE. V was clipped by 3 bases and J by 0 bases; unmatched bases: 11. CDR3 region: CASSSRDRIFRAKNIQYF. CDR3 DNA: TGTGCCAGCAGCTCCCGGGACAGGATATTTCGAGCCAAAAACATTCAGTACTTC.

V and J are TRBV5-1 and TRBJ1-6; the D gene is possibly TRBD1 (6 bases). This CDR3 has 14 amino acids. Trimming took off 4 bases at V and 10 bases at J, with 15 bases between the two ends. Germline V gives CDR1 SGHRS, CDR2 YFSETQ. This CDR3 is CASSPDRPSSPLHF. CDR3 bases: TGCGCCAGCAGCCCTGACAGGCCTAGCTCACCCCTCCACTTT.

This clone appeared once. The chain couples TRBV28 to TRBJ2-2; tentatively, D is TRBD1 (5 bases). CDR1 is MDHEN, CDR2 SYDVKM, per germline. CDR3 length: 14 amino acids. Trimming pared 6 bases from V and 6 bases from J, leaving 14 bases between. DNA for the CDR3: TGTGCCAGCAGGCCCGGACACGCGGCCGGGGAGCTGTTTTTT. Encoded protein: CASRPGHAAGELFF.

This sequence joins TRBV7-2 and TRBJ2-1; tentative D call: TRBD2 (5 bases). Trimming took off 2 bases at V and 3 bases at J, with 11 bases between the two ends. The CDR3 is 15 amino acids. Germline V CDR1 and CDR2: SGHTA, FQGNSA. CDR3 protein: CASSLQRERYNEQFF. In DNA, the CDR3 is TGTGCCAGCAGCTTACAAAGGGAGCGCTACAATGAGCAGTTCTTC.

The CDR3: CAWRPPPGPGELFF. CDR3 nucleotides: TGTGCCTGGAGACCACCGCCGGGTCCCGGGGAGCTGTTTTTT. The chain combines TRBV30 with TRBJ2-2; D not certain. Between the trimmed V and J ends, which lost 3 bases and 6 bases, there was a span of 14 bases. The CDR3 runs to 14 residues. CDR1 and CDR2 (germline): GTSNPN, SVGIG (reference sequence).

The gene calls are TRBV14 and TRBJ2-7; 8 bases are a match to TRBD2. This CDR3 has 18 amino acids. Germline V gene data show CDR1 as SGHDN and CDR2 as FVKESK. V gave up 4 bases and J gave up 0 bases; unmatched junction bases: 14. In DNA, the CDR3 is TGTGCCAGCAGCCGCCTTTCGGCTAGCGGGCCGGACTCCTACGAGCAGTACTTC. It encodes CASSRLSASGPDSYEQYF.

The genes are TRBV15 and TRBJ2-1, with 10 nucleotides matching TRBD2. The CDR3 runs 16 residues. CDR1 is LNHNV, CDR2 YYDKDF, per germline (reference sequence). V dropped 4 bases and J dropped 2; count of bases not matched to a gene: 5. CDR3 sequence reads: CATSKLAGTAYNEQFF. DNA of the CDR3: TGTGCCACCAGCAAACTAGCGGGGACCGCCTACAATGAGCAGTTCTTC. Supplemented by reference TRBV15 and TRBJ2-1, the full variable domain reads DAMVIQNPRYQVTQFGKPVTLSCSQTLNHNVMYWYQQKSSQAPKLLFHYYDKDFNNEADTPDNFQSRRPNTSFCFLDIRSPGLGDTAMYLCATSKLAGTAYNEQFFGPGTRLTVL.

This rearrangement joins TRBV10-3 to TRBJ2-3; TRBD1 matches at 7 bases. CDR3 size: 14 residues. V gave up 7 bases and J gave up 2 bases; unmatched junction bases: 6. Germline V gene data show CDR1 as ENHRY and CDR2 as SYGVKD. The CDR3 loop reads CAINKDRNTDTQYF. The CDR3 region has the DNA TGTGCCATCAACAAGGACAGGAACACAGATACGCAGTATTTT.

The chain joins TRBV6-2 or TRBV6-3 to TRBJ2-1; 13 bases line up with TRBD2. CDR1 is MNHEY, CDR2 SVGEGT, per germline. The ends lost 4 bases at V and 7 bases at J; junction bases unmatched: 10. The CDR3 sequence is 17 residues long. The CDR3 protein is CASSSTTSGRAVNEQFF. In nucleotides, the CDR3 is TGTGCCAGCAGTTCAACTACTAGCGGGAGGGCCGTAAATGAGCAGTTCTTC.

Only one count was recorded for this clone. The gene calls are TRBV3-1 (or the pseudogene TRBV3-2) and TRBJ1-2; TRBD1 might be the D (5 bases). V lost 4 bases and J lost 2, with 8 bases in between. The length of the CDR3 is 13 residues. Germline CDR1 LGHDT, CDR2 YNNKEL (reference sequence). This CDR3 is CASSPGGNYGYTF. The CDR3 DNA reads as TGTGCCAGCAGCCCGGGGGGGAACTATGGCTACACCTTC.

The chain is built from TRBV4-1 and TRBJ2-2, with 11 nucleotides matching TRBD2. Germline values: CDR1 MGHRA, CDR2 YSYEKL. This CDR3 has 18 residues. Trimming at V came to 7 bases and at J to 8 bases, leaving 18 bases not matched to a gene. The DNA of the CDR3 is TGCGCCAGCACCGATCATCTAGCGGGAGGCCCCTTTGGGGGGGAGCTGTTTTTT. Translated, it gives CASTDHLAGGPFGGELFF.

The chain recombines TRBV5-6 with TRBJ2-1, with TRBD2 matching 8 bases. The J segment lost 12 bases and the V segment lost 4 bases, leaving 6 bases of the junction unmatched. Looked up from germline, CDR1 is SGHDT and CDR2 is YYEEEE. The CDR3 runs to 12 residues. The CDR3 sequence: CASSGVGTRQFF. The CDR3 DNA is TGTGCCAGCAGCGGGGTGGGGACTAGGCAGTTCTTC.

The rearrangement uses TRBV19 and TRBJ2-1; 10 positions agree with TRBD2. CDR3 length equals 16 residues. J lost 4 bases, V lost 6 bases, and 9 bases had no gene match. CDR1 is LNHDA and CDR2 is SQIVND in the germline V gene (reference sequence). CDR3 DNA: TGTGCCAGTAGCCGCGCAGGGACTAGCGAGTACAATGAGCAGTTCTTC. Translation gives CASSRAGTSEYNEQFF. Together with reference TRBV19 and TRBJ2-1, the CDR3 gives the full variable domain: DGGITQSPKYLFRKEGQNVTLSCEQNLNHDAMYWYRQDPGQGLRLIYYSQIVNDFQKGDIAEGYSVSREKKESFPLTVTSAQKNPTAFYLCASSRAGTSEYNEQFFGPGTRLTVL.

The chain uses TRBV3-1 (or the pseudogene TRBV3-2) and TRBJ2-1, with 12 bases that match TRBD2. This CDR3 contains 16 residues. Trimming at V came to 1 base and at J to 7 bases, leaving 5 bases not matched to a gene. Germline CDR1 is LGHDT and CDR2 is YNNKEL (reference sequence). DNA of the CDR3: TGTGCCAGCAGCCAAGGTTCTAGCGGGAGGGTAAATGAGCAGTTCTTC. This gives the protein CASSQGSSGRVNEQFF.

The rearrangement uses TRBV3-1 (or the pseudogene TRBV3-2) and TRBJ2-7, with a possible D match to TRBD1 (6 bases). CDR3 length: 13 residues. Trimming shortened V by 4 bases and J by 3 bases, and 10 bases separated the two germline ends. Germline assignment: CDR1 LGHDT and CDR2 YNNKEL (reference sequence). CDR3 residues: CASSPGQFYEQYF. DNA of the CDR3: TGTGCCAGCAGCCCAGGACAGTTCTACGAGCAGTACTTC.

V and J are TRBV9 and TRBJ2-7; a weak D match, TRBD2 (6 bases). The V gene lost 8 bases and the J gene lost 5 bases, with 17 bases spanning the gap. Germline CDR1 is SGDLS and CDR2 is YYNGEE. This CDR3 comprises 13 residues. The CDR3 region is CASSRQRRDEQYF. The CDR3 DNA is TGTGCCAGTTCCCGCCAGCGGAGGGACGAGCAGTACTTC.

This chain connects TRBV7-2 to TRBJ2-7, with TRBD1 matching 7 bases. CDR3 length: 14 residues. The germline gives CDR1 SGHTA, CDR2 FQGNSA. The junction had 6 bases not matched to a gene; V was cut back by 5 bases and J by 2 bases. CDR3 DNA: TGTGCCAGCAGCCCCCCGGGACAGACCTACGAGCAGTACTTC. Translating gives CASSPPGQTYEQYF.

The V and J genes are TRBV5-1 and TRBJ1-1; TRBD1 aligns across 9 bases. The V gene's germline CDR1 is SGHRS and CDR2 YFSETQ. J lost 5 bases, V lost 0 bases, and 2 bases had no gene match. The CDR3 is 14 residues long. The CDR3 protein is CASSLGGTGTEAFF. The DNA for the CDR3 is TGCGCCAGCAGCTTGGGTGGGACAGGGACTGAAGCTTTCTTT.

This CDR3 reads CASSSPDRAAPLHF. CDR3 DNA: TGTGCCAGCAGCTCCCCCGACAGGGCGGCTCCCCTCCACTTT. The rearrangement uses TRBV7-9 and TRBJ1-6; 7 nucleotides align to TRBD1. CDR3 length: 14 residues. Germline trimming cut 4 bases from V and 13 bases from J; bases unmatched to any gene: 10. Germline-derived CDR1 and CDR2 are SEHNR and FQNEAQ (reference sequence).